This T cell receptor (beta chain) derives from a study of PD-1 blockade in classical Hodgkin lymphoma (dated by TCRdb to the early 2020s). At the level of the whole study: Nivolumab dosing was 3 mg/kg intravenously every 2 weeks, continuing until either disease progression or unacceptable toxicity. The study used TCR beta sequencing and CyTOF to define a peripheral blood immune signature of response to PD-1 blockade in classical Hodgkin lymphoma. Overall study outcomes, separate from this receptor: The study was limited to a single clinical trial cohort, and causes of repertoire differences, possibly disease activity or prior therapy, remained undefined. Baseline diversity similar to that of newly diagnosed patients was observed in trial patients achieving complete response, whereas significantly lower diversity was observed in partial responders and progressors. Lower diversity was seen in patients whose nivolumab began less than 1 year after ASCT, and these patients were left out of later analyses so that immune reconstitution would not confound the results. Newly diagnosed patients were reported to have lower baseline TCR diversity than healthy donors, and relapsed/refractory patients were reported to have lower baseline TCR diversity still. A significant rise by C4D1 was seen in CD4+ but not CD8+ TCR diversity (p=0.0027 vs p=0.16), with the rise being most apparent in complete responders (p=0.02).

The intended sense of this specimen's time point label: cycle 4 day 1 (C4D1), after 5 to 7 weeks of nivolumab. Every trial patient had relapsed following autologous stem cell transplantation, and prior brentuximab vedotin exposure was what differed among cohorts A, B and C. Magnetic negative selection with a Miltenyi CD4+ T cell isolation kit was used to purify CD4+ T cells from thawed PBMCs. The trial cohort included fewer than 65 patients with relapsed/refractory classical Hodgkin lymphoma, and each patient had a best overall response of complete response, partial response or progressive disease. In the multi-cohort phase II CheckMate 205 trial, trial patients received single-agent nivolumab. An independent review committee assessed best overall response by applying the 2007 International Working Group response criteria. Trial PBMCs were collected immediately before nivolumab initiation (C1D1) and during therapy at cycle 2 day 1 and cycle 4 day 1. After peripheral blood was drawn into 8 mL Vacutainer Cell Preparation Tubes, PBMCs were isolated by centrifugation and then cryopreserved. Purified CD4+ and CD8+ fractions were prepared only for cases in which an additional PBMC sample was available. Magnetically labelled cells were depleted on LS columns in a quadroMACS separator, and the flow-through was collected as the purified fraction.

The CDR3 covers 13 residues, taking in both the cysteine and the phenylalanine. Solely the CDR3 DNA is kept, with 39 bases framed from the first base. The germline V gene supplies CDR1 MDHEN and CDR2 SYDVKM. The germline ends are 8 bases apart after V is trimmed by 3 bases and J by 5 bases. Note on this clone: The antigen it binds to is not known. No much larger clone is present one base from it, and per-base qualities are unavailable.

Genomic DNA was isolated using the Qiagen DNeasy kit from unsorted PBMCs as well as from negatively selected CD4+ and CD8+ fractions. TCR beta CDR3 regions were amplified by immunoSEQ multiplex PCR using primers annealing to V and J segments. A synthetic immune receptor repertoire was used to minimize amplification bias, and any remaining bias was removed computationally after sequencing. The source study handled its data this way. Custom Python scripts were used to quantify repertoire diversity as the Shannon entropy index. Unsorted, CD4+ and CD8+ repertoires were examined separately, except in combined analyses, for which CD4+ and CD8+ sequences were merged in silico. Clonal expansion was defined as a frequency increase of at least 2-fold after treatment compared with C1D1, and clones undetected at baseline were assigned a pseudocount of 0.5. Clones with 0 or 1 copy at C1D1 were defined as singleton clones, while clones with 2 or more copies were defined as non-singleton clones. Clones expanded in unsorted samples were annotated as CD4+, CD8+ or unknown by matching protein sequences in sorted samples from the same patient. Wilcoxon tests were applied to paired samples to test diversity changes from C1D1 to C4D1. Imported from immuneACCESS, the table was reduced by TCRdb to in-frame sequences with V and J called. These copies leave out some clones; in studies compared against another copy, an unresolved V gene accounts for under half, and the cause of the remainder is not known. That table supplies the V and J calls and clone size; D and trimming were determined from the DNA. The sample table shows 20,000 or so clones, and approximately 82% are seen once. The biggest ten clones account for more than 2.5% of the sample.

The source material was CD4+ T cells from blood, sampled before the fourth cycle of nivolumab. The TCR sequence derives from a human donor with classical Hodgkin lymphoma. Recombination connected TRBV28 to TRBJ2-1; the D gene is possibly TRBD1, with 6 bases matching. The DNA sequence is given as TGTGCCAGCAGTTTGGACAGCCACAATGAGCAGTTCTTC. It translates as CASSLDSHNEQFF.